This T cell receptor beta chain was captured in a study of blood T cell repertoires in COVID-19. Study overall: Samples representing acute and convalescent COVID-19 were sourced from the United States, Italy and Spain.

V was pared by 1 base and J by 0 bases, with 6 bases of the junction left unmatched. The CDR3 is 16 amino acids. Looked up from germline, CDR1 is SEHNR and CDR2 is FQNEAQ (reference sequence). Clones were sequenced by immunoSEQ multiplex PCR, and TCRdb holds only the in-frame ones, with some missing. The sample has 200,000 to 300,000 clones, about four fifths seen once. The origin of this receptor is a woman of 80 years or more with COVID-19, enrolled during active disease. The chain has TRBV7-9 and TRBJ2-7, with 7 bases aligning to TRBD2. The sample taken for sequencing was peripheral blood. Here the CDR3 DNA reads TGTGCCAGCAGCTTAGTGGTCCGGGACTACTCCTACGAGCAGTACTTC. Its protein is CASSLVVRDYSYEQYF.